Following are 5 T cell receptor beta chains from one sample sequenced in a study of memory CD4+ T cells and cytomegalovirus serostatus. Measured with immunoSEQ multiplex PCR; TCRdb has only the in-frame clones, and not every one. The sample holds tens of thousands of clones, around 79% seen once. Single viable CD3+CD4+CD8-CD45RO+ cells were sorted as the memory CD4+ T cells. The sequenced material came from memory CD4+ T cells from blood. These receptors were obtained from an adult in good health and CMV-seronegative.

The CDR3 DNA sequence: TGTGCCACCAGCAGAGACGGCGAAGATGGCTACACCTTC. It is translated as CATSRDGEDGYTF. The chain combines TRBV15 with TRBJ1-2; D call uncertain. The V end lost 0 bases, the J end lost 6 bases, and 8 bases lay between the germline ends. The CDR3 is made up of 13 amino acids. The germline V gene encodes CDR1 LNHNV and CDR2 YYDKDF (reference sequence).

The chain couples TRBV28 to TRBJ2-7; D remains ambiguous. This CDR3 is 15 amino acids long. Germline assignment: CDR1 MDHEN and CDR2 SYDVKM. V gave up 3 bases and J gave up 2 bases, with 14 bases separating them. The DNA for the CDR3 is TGTGCCAGCAGTTTTAGGGCGGTGGGCCCCTACGAGCAGTACTTC. Translated: CASSFRAVGPYEQYF.

This chain uses TRBV7-8 with TRBJ2-7, with D perhaps assigned TRBD1 or TRBD2 (5 bases each). The CDR3 runs to 13 residues. Trimming removed 5 bases at V and 4 bases at J, with 12 bases between. CDR1 and CDR2 (germline): SGHVS, FQNEAQ. CDR3 DNA sequence: TGTGCCAGCAGCGGGGGTCTCGGATACGAGCAGTACTTC. Protein sequence: CASSGGLGYEQYF.

This rearrangement joins TRBV7-9 to TRBJ2-6; TRBD1 might be the D (6 bases). V shed 5 bases and J shed 2 bases, with 19 bases lying between them. The CDR3 length is 18 residues. Per the germline V gene, CDR1 is SEHNR and CDR2 is FQNEAQ (reference sequence). The CDR3 DNA reads TGTGCCAGCAGCCCCGGGGCAGGGGCGGACGCTGGGGCCAACGTCCTGACTTTC. This gives the protein CASSPGAGADAGANVLTF.

CDR3 residues: CASSLRGTGNTIYF. CDR3 in DNA: TGTGCCAGCAGCCTCAGGGGAACTGGAAACACCATATATTTT. This sequence joins TRBV9 and TRBJ1-3; D is perhaps TRBD1 (6 bases). Per germline, CDR1 SGDLS and CDR2 YYNGEE. The CDR3 is 14 residues long. V was cut by 4 bases and J by 2 bases, with 10 bases left in between.